Following are 20 T cell receptor beta chains from one sample sequenced in a study of T cells in Graves' hyperthyroidism and ophthalmopathy. RNA transcripts yielded amplified TCR beta CDR3 regions. HTBI primers were employed in a first-round RT-PCR of the TCR CDR3. TCRdb re-called the multiplex PCR reads with MiXCR, one entry per CDR3 protein. The sample includes a few hundred thousand distinct CDR3 sequences, around a fifth seen only once; the top ten take about half. Sequenced: blood. All receptors come from a woman in her sixties or seventies with Graves' ophthalmopathy.

J is TRBJ2-1 and V is TRBV28; 10 bases are shared with TRBD2. This CDR3 contains 18 residues. CDR1 is MDHEN and CDR2 is SYDVKM in the germline V gene. Losses at the gene ends were 10 bases for V and 6 bases for J; bases not matched to a gene: 21. In nucleotides, the CDR3 is TGTGCCACTGCTGGGCAGGGGGCTGGGCTAGCGGGAGTCAATGAGCAGTTCTTC. Residues: CATAGQGAGLAGVNEQFF.

The chain employs TRBV28 and TRBJ1-2, with 7 bases matching TRBD1. The CDR3 loop spans 14 amino acids. V gave up 7 bases and J gave up 5 bases; unmatched junction bases: 10. The germline V gene encodes CDR1 MDHEN and CDR2 SYDVKM. The chain's CDR3 is CASMVTGWKYGYTF. DNA for the CDR3: TGTGCCAGCATGGTGACAGGGTGGAAGTATGGCTACACCTTC.

V usage is TRBV30 and J usage is TRBJ1-2; 9 nucleotides agree with TRBD1. V trimming: 3 bases; J trimming: 4 bases; junction bases outside the gene matches: 9. Germline V gene sequence: CDR1 GTSNPN, CDR2 SVGIG (reference sequence). CDR3 length equals 15 residues. The CDR3 DNA follows: TGTGCCTGGAGGGAACAGGGGGCGCAGGGCTATGGCTACACCTTC. This sequence encodes CAWREQGAQGYGYTF.

The chain combines TRBV5-4 with TRBJ2-5; D possibly corresponds to TRBD2 (5 bases). CDR1 is SGHNT, CDR2 YYREEE, per germline (reference sequence). The CDR3 runs to 12 residues. Trimming removed 5 bases from V and 2 bases from J, with 7 bases in between. The CDR3 loop reads CASSREQETQYF. CDR3 coding DNA: TGTGCCAGCAGTCGGGAACAAGAGACCCAGTACTTC.

The V gene is TRBV20-1, the J gene TRBJ2-5; D is unresolved. The V gene's germline CDR1 is DFQATT and CDR2 SNEGSKA (reference sequence). Trimming cost V 1 base and J 2 bases, with 11 bases left between them. CDR3 length: 14 residues. CDR3 region: CSARVVLPQETQYF. The DNA of the CDR3 is TGCAGTGCTAGAGTAGTGCTTCCTCAAGAGACCCAGTACTTC.

The chain uses TRBV4-2 and TRBJ2-5; 7 positions match TRBD2. From germline, CDR1 is LGHNA and CDR2 YNFKEQ. The CDR3 covers 16 residues. V dropped 0 bases and J dropped 1; count of bases not matched to a gene: 5. The CDR3: CASSQESGRPQETQYF. CDR3 DNA: TGTGCCAGCAGCCAAGAATCCGGGAGGCCCCAAGAGACCCAGTACTTC.

This clonotype showed up just once. This chain joins TRBV12-3 or TRBV12-4 and TRBJ2-7; 7 nucleotides agree with TRBD2. This CDR3 has 18 residues. Trimming removed 6 bases from V and 2 bases from J; junction bases left unmatched: 19. The CDR3 sequence: CASSLQTGRRRRAYEQYF. CDR3 in DNA: TGTGCCAGCAGCCTACAAACCGGGAGGCGTCGACGGGCCTACGAGCAGTACTTC.

With respect to this clonotype: Being one base from a much bigger clone, this may be a read error. The V and J genes are TRBV20-1 and TRBJ1-1; D uncertain. Germline V gene data show CDR1 as DFQATT and CDR2 as SNEGSKA (reference sequence). The CDR3 sequence is 15 residues long. The CDR3 is CSARDLNRVGTEALF. For the CDR3, the DNA is TGCAGTGCTAGAGATCTCAACAGAGTCGGCACTGAAGCTCTCTTT.

V usage is TRBV9 and J usage is TRBJ2-3; no definite D call. Per germline, CDR1 SGDLS and CDR2 YYNGEE. Trimming removed 1 base from V and 0 bases from J, with 9 bases in between. The length of the CDR3 is 15 residues. The CDR3 nucleotides read TGTGCCAGCAGCGTATTAGGTCACAGCACAGATACGCAGTATTTT. Translating gives CASSVLGHSTDTQYF.

The gene calls are TRBV6-5 and TRBJ1-2; D gene uncertain. Germline values: CDR1 MNHEY, CDR2 SVGAGI. This CDR3 region has 11 residues. Trimming took off 2 bases at V and 14 bases at J, with 12 bases between the two ends. The CDR3 DNA reads as TGTGCCAGCAGTTACAGGCAGAGTTTAACCTTC. Translation gives CASSYRQSLTF.

This clonotype was counted ten times or more. The chain combines TRBV6-1 with TRBJ1-2; D call uncertain. Trimming removed 5 bases from V and 0 bases from J, with 7 bases in between. Germline V lookup: CDR1 MNHNS, CDR2 SASEGT. This CDR3 is built from 13 residues. CDR3 sequence reads: CASSYTPNYGYTF. In DNA form, the CDR3 reads TGTGCCAGCAGTTATACACCTAACTATGGCTACACCTTC.

The chain joins TRBV9 to TRBJ2-2; D remains ambiguous. There are 12 residues in the CDR3. The V end was cut by 0 bases, the J end by 6 bases, with 3 bases between. Germline V gene lookup returns CDR1 SGDLS and CDR2 YYNGEE. For the CDR3, the DNA is TGTGCCAGCAGCGTAGTGTCCGGGGAGCTGTTTTTT. Amino acid sequence: CASSVVSGELFF.

Notes on this clonotype: This could be a read error, since a much larger clone is one nucleotide away. The chain joins TRBV29-1 to TRBJ1-1; 8 bases are shared with TRBD1. J lost 1 base, V lost 7 bases, and 8 bases had no gene match. The V gene's germline CDR1 is SQVTM and CDR2 ANQGSEA. The CDR3 contains 14 residues. The CDR3 sequence: CSAGQGRTNTEAFF. CDR3 DNA sequence: TGCAGCGCCGGACAGGGAAGGACGAACACTGAAGCTTTCTTT. The full variable domain, rest sourced from reference TRBV29-1 and TRBJ1-1, is SAVISQKPSRDICQRGTSLTIQCQVDSQVTMMFWYRQQPGQSLTLIATANQGSEATYESGFVIDKFPISRPNLTFSTLTVSNMSPEDSSIYLCSAGQGRTNTEAFFGQGTRLTVV.

J is TRBJ2-5 and V is TRBV10-1; D gene ambiguous. The CDR3 runs 13 residues. Germline loops: CDR1 WNHNN, CDR2 SYGVQD (reference sequence). V gave up 4 bases and J gave up 5 bases, with 11 bases separating them. This CDR3 reads CASSGRVVETQYF. CDR3 coding DNA: TGCGCCAGCAGTGGCCGGGTTGTCGAGACCCAGTACTTC.

This clonotype was picked up many times. The J gene is TRBJ2-1, the V gene TRBV28, with no clear D. The V gene lost 5 bases and the J gene lost 5 bases, with 7 bases spanning the gap. The CDR3 runs 12 residues. Germline CDR1 reads MDHEN; CDR2 reads SYDVKM. This CDR3 is CASSRRDNEQFF. The CDR3 DNA reads TGTGCCAGCAGTCGTCGTGACAATGAGCAGTTCTTC. Full variable domain (missing parts from reference TRBV28 and TRBJ2-1): DVKVTQSSRYLVKRTGEKVFLECVQDMDHENMFWYRQDPGLGLRLIYFSYDVKMKEKGDIPEGYSVSREKKERFSLILESASTNQTSMYLCASSRRDNEQFFGPGTRLTVL.

This clonotype was observed at least ten times. This chain connects TRBV6-1 to TRBJ1-1; no definite D call. Trimming stripped 5 bases from V and 1 base from J, with 11 bases between. CDR1 and CDR2 from the germline V gene are MNHNS and SASEGT. This CDR3 contains 14 residues. CDR3 sequence: CASSFDYRNTEAFF. The CDR3 DNA follows: TGTGCCAGCAGTTTCGATTACAGGAACACTGAAGCTTTCTTT.

This chain connects TRBV6-1 to TRBJ2-7, with 10 bases aligning to TRBD2. After removal of 8 bases from V and 3 bases from J, the junction contained 13 bases not matched to a gene. There are 16 residues in the CDR3. Germline V gene data show CDR1 as MNHNS and CDR2 as SASEGT. CDR3 sequence reads: CASGVHTSGAGYEQYF. The CDR3 coding sequence is TGTGCCAGCGGGGTCCACACTAGCGGGGCGGGCTACGAGCAGTACTTC.

The chain couples TRBV4-3 to TRBJ2-7, with a weak D call TRBD2 (5 bases). Looked up from germline, CDR1 is LGHNA and CDR2 is YSLEER. The CDR3 totals 14 residues. Trimming took off 0 bases at V and 9 bases at J, with 15 bases between the two ends. The CDR3: CASSQDRTRLGQYF. The CDR3 region has the DNA TGCGCCAGCAGCCAAGATCGAACTAGACTTGGGCAGTACTTC.

The J gene is TRBJ2-2, the V gene TRBV7-9; TRBD2 aligns across 12 bases. V was clipped by 3 bases and J by 7 bases; unmatched bases: 6. Germline V gives CDR1 SEHNR, CDR2 FQNEAQ (reference sequence). CDR3 size: 16 residues. The CDR3 here is CASSLTSGRVGGELFF. The CDR3 nucleotides are TGTGCCAGCAGCTTGACTAGCGGGAGAGTGGGCGGGGAGCTGTTTTTT. The full variable domain, in which reference TRBV7-9 and TRBJ2-2 provide the parts outside the CDR3, is DTGVSQNPRHKITKRGQNVTFRCDPISEHNRLYWYRQTLGQGPEFLTYFQNEAQLEKSRLLSDRFSAERPKGSFSTLEIQRTEQGDSAMYLCASSLTSGRVGGELFFGEGSRLTVL.

This clonotype showed up just a few times. The chain employs TRBV6-1 and TRBJ1-2; 9 bases align to TRBD1. The germline V gene has CDR1 MNHNS and CDR2 SASEGT. This CDR3 contains 15 residues. V trimming: 5 bases; J trimming: 5 bases; junction bases outside the gene matches: 9. The CDR3 DNA follows: TGTGCCAGCAGTTATGGGACAGGGAACTCGTATGGCTACACCTTC. It encodes CASSYGTGNSYGYTF.